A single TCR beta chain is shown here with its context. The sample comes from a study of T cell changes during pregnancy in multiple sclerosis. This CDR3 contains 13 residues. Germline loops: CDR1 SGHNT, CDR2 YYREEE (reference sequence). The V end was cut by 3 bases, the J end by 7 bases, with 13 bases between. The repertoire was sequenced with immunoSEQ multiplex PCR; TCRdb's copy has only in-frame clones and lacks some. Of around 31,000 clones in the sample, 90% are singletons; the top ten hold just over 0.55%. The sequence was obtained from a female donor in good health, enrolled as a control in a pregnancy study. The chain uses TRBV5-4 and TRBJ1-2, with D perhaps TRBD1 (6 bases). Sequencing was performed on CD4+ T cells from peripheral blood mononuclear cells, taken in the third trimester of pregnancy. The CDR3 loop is CASSSGGALGYTF. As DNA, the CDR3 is TGTGCCAGCAGCTCGGGGGGGGCGCTTGGCTACACCTTC.